The clone carrying this T cell receptor beta chain occurred many times. Germline V CDR1 and CDR2: LNHNV, YYDKDF (reference sequence). The V end lost 0 bases, the J end lost 4 bases, and 13 bases lay between the germline ends. CDR3 length: 16 residues. The data derive from a study of blood T cell repertoires in COVID-19. Study context: The United States, Italy and Spain provided the acute and convalescent COVID-19 samples. PBMCs, B-cell-depleted T cells, or T cells were the source of the cDNA or gDNA that made up the material.

As originally analysed: Amplified reference gene primers provided the basis for estimating nucleated cell counts. Libraries were prepared by immunoSEQ multiplex PCR; TCRdb keeps only in-frame clonotypes and omits some of them. The D gene and trimming were derived from the DNA, and the V and J assignments and clone size from that table. The sample carries about 230,000 clones, around four fifths recorded once. The sample was peripheral blood. The TCR comes from an elderly man with acute or convalescent COVID-19. This sequence joins TRBV15 and TRBJ1-5, with D possibly TRBD1 on 5 matching bases. CDR3 DNA: TGTGCCACCAGCAGAGATGGCAGGACACCTAATCAGCCCCAGCATTTT. Residues: CATSRDGRTPNQPQHF.